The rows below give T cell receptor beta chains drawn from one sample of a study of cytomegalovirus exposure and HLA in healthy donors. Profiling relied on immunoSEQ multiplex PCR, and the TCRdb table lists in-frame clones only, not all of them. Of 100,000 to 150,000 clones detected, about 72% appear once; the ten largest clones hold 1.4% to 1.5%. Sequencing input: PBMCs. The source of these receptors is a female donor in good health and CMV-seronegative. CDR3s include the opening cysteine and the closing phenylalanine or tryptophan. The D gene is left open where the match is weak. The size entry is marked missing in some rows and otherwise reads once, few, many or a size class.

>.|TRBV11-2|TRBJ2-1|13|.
TGTGCCAGCAGATTTGGCGGGCGGGATGAGCAGTTCTTC
CASRFGGRDEQFF
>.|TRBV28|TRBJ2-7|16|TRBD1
TGTGCCAGCAGCCGAGTTAGACAGGGGAGCTCCTACGAGCAGTACTTC
CASSRVRQGSSYEQYF
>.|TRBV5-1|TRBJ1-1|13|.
TGCGCCAGCAGCTTGGAGCAGGGCACTGAAGCTTTCTTT
CASSLEQGTEAFF
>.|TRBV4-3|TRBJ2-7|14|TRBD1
TGCGCCAGCAGCCATGACAGGGGGCGCTACGAGCAGTACTTC
CASSHDRGRYEQYF
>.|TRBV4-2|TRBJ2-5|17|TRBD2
TGTGCCAGCAGCCAAGATGGTGGGGCTAGCGGAAGGGAGACCCAGTACTTC
CASSQDGGASGRETQYF
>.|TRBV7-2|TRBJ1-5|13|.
TGTGCCAGCACCAACAGGGTTGGTCAGCCCCAGCATTTT
CASTNRVGQPQHF
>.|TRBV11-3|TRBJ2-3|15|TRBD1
TGTGCCAGCAGCCTCGGACAGGGGGCAACAGATACGCAGTATTTT
CASSLGQGATDTQYF
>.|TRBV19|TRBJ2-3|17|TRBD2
TGTGCCAGTAGTATAGATCAGACTAGCGAGTTAACAGATACGCAGTATTTT
CASSIDQTSELTDTQYF
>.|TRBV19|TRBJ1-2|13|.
TGTGCCAGTAGTATTCTGGCGGACTATGGCTACACCTTC
CASSILADYGYTF
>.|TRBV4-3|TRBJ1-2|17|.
TGCGCCAGCAGCCAAGATCGGGGGGGGCAGGGTCATTATGGCTACACCTTC
CASSQDRGGQGHYGYTF
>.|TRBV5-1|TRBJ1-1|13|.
TGCGCCAGCAGTCACGGGAGGAACACTGAAGCTTTCTTT
CASSHGRNTEAFF
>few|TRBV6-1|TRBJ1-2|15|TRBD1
TGTGCCAGCAGTGAACCCGGGACAGCGTTGGGTGGCTACACCTTC
CASSEPGTALGGYTF
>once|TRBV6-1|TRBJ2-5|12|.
TGTGCCAGCAGTGGAAACCACGGGGAGCAGTACTTC
CASSGNHGEQYF
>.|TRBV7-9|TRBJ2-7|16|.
TGTGCCAGCAGCTTTGCCCCGGGCGGGGACCCCTACGAGCAGTACTTC
CASSFAPGGDPYEQYF
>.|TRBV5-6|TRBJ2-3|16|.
TGTGCCAGCAGCTTTCCCCAGGGAAGCGGGACAGATACGCAGTATTTT
CASSFPQGSGTDTQYF
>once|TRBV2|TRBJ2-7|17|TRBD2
TGTGCCAGCAGTGAATCCACACTAGCGGGAGGATACTACGAGCAGTACTTC
CASSESTLAGGYYEQYF
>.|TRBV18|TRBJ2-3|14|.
TGTGCCAGCTCACCAGGGGCGGGCACAGATACGCAGTATTTT
CASSPGAGTDTQYF
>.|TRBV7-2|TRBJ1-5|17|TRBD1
TGTGCCAGCAGCCCAAGAGCTGGACAGGGTGACAATCAGCCCCAGCATTTT
CASSPRAGQGDNQPQHF
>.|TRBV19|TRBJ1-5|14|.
TGTGCCAGTAGTTCCCGGACAGTCTGGCAGCCCCAGCATTTT
CASSSRTVWQPQHF
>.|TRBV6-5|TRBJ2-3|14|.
TGTGCCAGCAGTTACACAGCGGCGGCAGATACGCAGTATTTT
CASSYTAAADTQYF
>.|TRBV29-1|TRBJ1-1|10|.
TGCAGCGTTCAGTACACTGAAGCTTTCTTT
CSVQYTEAFF
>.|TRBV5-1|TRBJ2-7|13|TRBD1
TGCGCCAGCAGCGTCCGGGACAGTTACGAGCAGTACTTC
CASSVRDSYEQYF
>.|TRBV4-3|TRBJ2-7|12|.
TGCGCCAGCAGCCAAGATGGGAGGGAGCAGTACTTC
CASSQDGREQYF
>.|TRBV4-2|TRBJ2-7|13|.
TGTGCCAGCAGCCGGACTGGAACCTACGAGCAGTACTTC
CASSRTGTYEQYF
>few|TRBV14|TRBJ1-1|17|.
TGTGCCAGCAGCCCAAGGGTGGGGGAGAAGGGGGACACTGAAGCTTTCTTT
CASSPRVGEKGDTEAFF
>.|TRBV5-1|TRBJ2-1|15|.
TGCGCCAGCAGGTTCTCCGGGGTATTCGGCAATGAGCAGTTCTTC
CASRFSGVFGNEQFF
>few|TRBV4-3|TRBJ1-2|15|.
TGCGCCAGCAGCCAAGAAACAGGTCCGGGCTATGGCTACACCTTC
CASSQETGPGYGYTF
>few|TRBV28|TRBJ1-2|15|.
TGTGCCAGCAGTGTCGGACTCCTACTTAACTATGGCTACACCTTC
CASSVGLLLNYGYTF
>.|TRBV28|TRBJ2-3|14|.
TGTGCCAGCAACCCGGCGGGACGCACAGATACGCAGTATTTT
CASNPAGRTDTQYF
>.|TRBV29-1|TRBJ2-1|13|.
TGCAGCGTTTGGTGGGGAGGATACAATGAGCAGTTCTTC
CSVWWGGYNEQFF
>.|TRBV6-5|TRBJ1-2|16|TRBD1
TGTGCCAGCAGTTACTCTGGGACAGGCTATAACTATGGCTACACCTTC
CASSYSGTGYNYGYTF
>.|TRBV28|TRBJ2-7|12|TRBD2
TGTGCCAGCTCCCCGGGAGGCTACGAGCAGTACTTC
CASSPGGYEQYF
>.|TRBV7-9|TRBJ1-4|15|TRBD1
TGTGCCAGCAGCGTCCGACAGGGAGCTAATGAAAAACTGTTTTTT
CASSVRQGANEKLFF
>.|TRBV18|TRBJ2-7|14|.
TGTGCCAGCTCACCAGCGACAGGTTCCTACGAGCAGTACTTC
CASSPATGSYEQYF
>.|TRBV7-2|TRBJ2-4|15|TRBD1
TGTGCCAGCAGCGTGGGGACAGGCCCCCGGTACATTCAGTACTTC
CASSVGTGPRYIQYF
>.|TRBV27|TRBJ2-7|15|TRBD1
TGTGCCAGCAGTTTTTCTGGGACAGGGGAGTACGAGCAGCACTTC
CASSFSGTGEYEQHF
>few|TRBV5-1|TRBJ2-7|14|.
TGCGCCAGCAGCTTGGGGCCAGGGATCTACGAGCAGTACTTC
CASSLGPGIYEQYF
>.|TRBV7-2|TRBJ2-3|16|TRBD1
TGTGCCAGCAGCTTTACTACAGGGGGCCGCACAGATACGCAGTATTTT
CASSFTTGGRTDTQYF
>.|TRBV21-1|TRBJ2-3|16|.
TGTGCCAGCAGCAAAATCGACCCGGTAGGAACTAGCGGGGGCATTTTT
CASSKIDPVGTSGGIF
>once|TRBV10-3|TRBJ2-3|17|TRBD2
TGTGCCATCAGTGGGACTAGCGGGGATGCTAGCACAGATACGCAGTATTTT
CAISGTSGDASTDTQYF
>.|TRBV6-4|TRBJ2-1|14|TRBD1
TGTGCCAGCAGTGACGGGACAGGGGGCAATGAGCAGTTCTTC
CASSDGTGGNEQFF
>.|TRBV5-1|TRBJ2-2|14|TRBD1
TGCGCCAGCAGCTTCCGGACAGGGGCCGGGGAGCTGTTTTTT
CASSFRTGAGELFF
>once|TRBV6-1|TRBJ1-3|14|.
TGTGCCAGCAGTTCAGGGAACTCTGGAAACACCATATATTTT
CASSSGNSGNTIYF
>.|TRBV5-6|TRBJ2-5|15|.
TGTGCCAGCAGCTTACCTGACTTAAGTGTGGAGACCCAGTACTTC
CASSLPDLSVETQYF
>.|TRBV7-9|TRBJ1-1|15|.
TGTGCCAGCAGCATCCATCGGGGTTGGAACACTGAAGCTTTCTTT
CASSIHRGWNTEAFF
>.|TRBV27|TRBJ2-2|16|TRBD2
TGTGCCAGCAGTTTAAAGAGGGGACTAGCGTACGGGGAGCTGTTTTTT
CASSLKRGLAYGELFF
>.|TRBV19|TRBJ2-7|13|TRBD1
TGTGCCTGCCGGGACAGGGGGTTTCAGGAGCAGTACTTC
CACRDRGFQEQYF
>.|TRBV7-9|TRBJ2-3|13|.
TGTGCCAGCAGACAACCTCAAGCAGATACGCAGTATTTT
CASRQPQADTQYF
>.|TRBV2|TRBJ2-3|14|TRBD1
TGTGCCAGCAGTTGGACAGGGAGCACAGATGCGCAGTATTTT
CASSWTGSTDAQYF